The 25 T cell receptor beta chains listed next were all sequenced from one sample in a study of blood T cell repertoires in COVID-19. This table comes from immunoSEQ multiplex PCR, and its TCRdb copy is limited to in-frame clones, with some not included. The sample consists of about 170,000 clones, approximately 80% of them appearing once. Sequenced: PBMCs or T cells enriched from blood (not recorded which). These receptors were taken from a man between 45 and 60 years old who had recovered from COVID-19.

The rearrangement links TRBV28 to TRBJ1-2; TRBD1 aligns across 10 bases. CDR1 MDHEN and CDR2 SYDVKM come from the germline V gene. V gave up 6 bases and J gave up 4 bases; unmatched junction bases: 11. The CDR3 spans 16 residues. CDR3 sequence reads: CASSLGRGQGTYGYTF. The CDR3 region has the DNA TGTGCCAGCAGCCTTGGTCGGGGACAGGGGACCTATGGCTACACCTTC.

The rearrangement joins TRBV18 to TRBJ1-3, with TRBD1 identical over 8 bases. From germline, CDR1 is KGHSH and CDR2 LQKENI. Trimming at V came to 6 bases and at J to 1 base, leaving 8 bases not matched to a gene. The CDR3 loop spans 16 amino acids. Here the CDR3 reads CASSEDRGVSGNTIYF. In DNA, the CDR3 is TGTGCCAGCTCGGAAGACAGGGGTGTTTCTGGAAACACCATATATTTT.

The gene calls are TRBV10-3 and TRBJ1-6; TRBD1 agrees at 9 bases. The CDR3 runs 17 residues. V gave up 4 bases and J gave up 9 bases; unmatched junction bases: 13. Germline V gene lookup returns CDR1 ENHRY and CDR2 SYGVKD. CDR3 nucleotides: TGTGCCATCAGTGGTATGAGCCGGACAGGGGTCTCTTCACCCCTCCACTTT. It codes for CAISGMSRTGVSSPLHF.

The chain uses TRBV6-5 and TRBJ1-2; maybe TRBD1 (5 bases). Germline V gives CDR1 MNHEY, CDR2 SVGAGI. This CDR3 is 14 amino acids long. The V gene lost 0 bases and the J gene lost 3 bases, with 8 bases spanning the gap. CDR3 in amino acids: CASSYSAGYYGYTF. CDR3 nucleotides: TGTGCCAGCAGTTACTCCGCAGGGTACTATGGCTACACCTTC.

This sequence joins TRBV19 and TRBJ2-1; 7 nucleotides line up with TRBD1. Trimming removed 7 bases from V and 4 bases from J; junction bases left unmatched: 7. Germline loops: CDR1 LNHDA, CDR2 SQIVND (reference sequence). The CDR3 spans 14 residues. The CDR3 region is CASTRDRLYNEQFF. The CDR3 DNA sequence: TGTGCCAGTACTAGGGACAGACTTTACAATGAGCAGTTCTTC.

The chain employs TRBV5-1 and TRBJ1-2; 9 bases are a match to TRBD1. V lost 4 bases and J lost 2; bases outside the gene matches: 3. The CDR3 covers 14 residues. Looked up from germline, CDR1 is SGHRS and CDR2 is YFSETQ. The CDR3 DNA reads TGCGCCAGCAGCGGGGGACAGGGAAACTATGGCTACACCTTC. Translating it yields CASSGGQGNYGYTF. The full variable domain, with the rest looked up from reference TRBV5-1 and TRBJ1-2, is KAGVTQTPRYLIKTRGQQVTLSCSPISGHRSVSWYQQTPGQGLQFLFEYFSETQRNKGNFPGRFSGRQFSNSRSEMNVSTLELGDSALYLCASSGGQGNYGYTFGSGTRLTVV.

DNA of the CDR3: TGTGCCAGCAGTTTAGGTGGGGGCAGAAACTATGGCTACACCTTC. As protein: CASSLGGGRNYGYTF. This sequence joins TRBV28 and TRBJ1-2; D is perhaps TRBD1 (6 bases). Germline CDR1 and CDR2: MDHEN and SYDVKM. The CDR3 has 15 amino acids. Trimming removed 2 bases at V and 2 bases at J, with 12 bases between.

This sequence joins TRBV4-2 and TRBJ1-5; a possible D gene is TRBD1 (6 bases). The CDR3 is 15 residues long. Trimming shortened V by 4 bases and J by 7 bases, and 17 bases separated the two germline ends. CDR1 and CDR2 from the germline V gene are LGHNA and YNFKEQ. The CDR3 nucleotides read TGTGCCAGCAGCCCGTTCGGGGGGGGGCCACAGCCCCAGCATTTT. This translates into CASSPFGGGPQPQHF.

V usage is TRBV6-2 or TRBV6-3 and J usage is TRBJ1-5; the D is unclear. The CDR3 has 14 residues. Per the germline V gene, CDR1 is MNHEY and CDR2 is SVGEGT. Trimming took 6 bases from V and 6 from J, leaving 15 bases between them. This CDR3 is CASSDPPQAQPQHF. In DNA form, the CDR3 reads TGTGCCAGCAGCGACCCCCCTCAGGCTCAGCCCCAGCATTTT.

This chain joins TRBV11-2 and TRBJ1-4; TRBD1 might be the D (5 bases). Germline CDR1 SGHAT, CDR2 FQNNGV. The CDR3 runs to 15 residues. V shed 1 base and J shed 7 bases, with 13 bases lying between them. The CDR3 protein is CASSLGRQRSEKLFF. DNA of the CDR3: TGTGCCAGCAGCTTAGGCCGACAGAGGAGTGAAAAACTGTTTTTT.

J is TRBJ1-2 and V is TRBV29-1; 10 bases are shared with TRBD1. The CDR3 is 14 residues long. The junction had 10 bases not matched to a gene; V was cut back by 6 bases and J by 6 bases. Germline assignment: CDR1 SQVTM and CDR2 ANQGSEA. This CDR3 reads CSVAGTGDRDGYTF. As DNA, the CDR3 is TGCAGCGTCGCCGGGACAGGGGACCGGGATGGCTACACCTTC.

The V call is TRBV19, the J call TRBJ2-1; 8 bases line up with TRBD1. The germline CDR1 and CDR2 sequences are LNHDA and SQIVND (reference sequence). The CDR3 length is 18 residues. Germline trimming cut 8 bases from V and 0 bases from J; bases unmatched to any gene: 15. The chain's CDR3 is CASQQHRQGTASYNEQFF. CDR3 nucleotides: TGTGCCAGTCAGCAACACCGACAGGGGACGGCCTCCTACAATGAGCAGTTCTTC.

Note on this clone: At the DNA level, this CDR3 is encoded by other sequences in the same sample as well. The rearrangement uses TRBV2 and TRBJ2-2; 9 positions agree with TRBD2. The trim removed 6 bases at V and 2 bases at J, leaving 7 bases unmatched. The CDR3 is 16 amino acids. The germline V gene encodes CDR1 SNHLY and CDR2 FYNNEI. CDR3 nucleotides: TGTGCCAGCAGGGGTAGCGGGGGATATAACACCGGGGAGCTGTTTTTT. Translation: CASRGSGGYNTGELFF.

The chain couples TRBV5-1 to TRBJ1-3; D gene ambiguous. V was pared by 3 bases and J by 0 bases, with 13 bases between. This CDR3 has 16 residues. Germline CDR1 reads SGHRS; CDR2 reads YFSETQ. CDR3 nucleotides: TGCGCCAGCAGCTCCGAGGGCAGCTACTCTGGAAACACCATATATTTT. It encodes CASSSEGSYSGNTIYF.

V usage is TRBV4-1 and J usage is TRBJ2-1; D may be TRBD2 (7 bases). Germline V CDR1 and CDR2: MGHRA, YSYEKL. Trimming shortened V by 4 bases and J by 2 bases, and 15 bases separated the two germline ends. The CDR3 consists of 16 residues. In DNA form, the CDR3 reads TGCGCCAGCAGCCCTTTTGGAGGGGGGGCCTACAATGAGCAGTTCTTC. Translation gives CASSPFGGGAYNEQFF.

This clone counts as medium-sized. The chain carries TRBV27 and TRBJ1-1; D remains unclear. V gave up 5 bases and J gave up 1 base, with 8 bases separating them. CDR3 length: 13 amino acids. Per the germline V gene, CDR1 is MNHEY and CDR2 is SMNVEV (reference sequence). The CDR3 here is CASSHRGNTEAFF. CDR3 in DNA: TGTGCCAGCAGTCACCGGGGGAACACTGAAGCTTTCTTT.

This sequence joins TRBV29-1 and TRBJ1-5; 9 bases line up with TRBD1. Germline V CDR1 and CDR2: SQVTM, ANQGSEA. V shed 4 bases, J shed 2 bases, and the junction held 12 bases outside the gene matches. This CDR3 has 17 residues. The CDR3 region has the DNA TGCAGCGTTGGGGTGGGACAGGGTGTGGGGGGCAATCAGCCCCAGCATTTT. Translation gives CSVGVGQGVGGNQPQHF.

The J gene is TRBJ2-3, the V gene TRBV24-1; TRBD2 matches 12 bases. CDR3 length: 17 amino acids. With V trimmed by 0 bases and J by 2 bases, 2 bases remained unmatched. Germline V gene lookup returns CDR1 KGHDR and CDR2 SFDVKD. CDR3 sequence reads: CATSDLRLAGDTDTQYF. In nucleotides, the CDR3 is TGTGCCACCAGTGATTTGCGACTAGCGGGGGACACAGATACGCAGTATTTT.

J is TRBJ2-5 and V is TRBV9, with 8 bases that match TRBD2. V lost 2 bases and J lost 4; bases outside the gene matches: 7. The CDR3 consists of 15 residues. Per germline, CDR1 SGDLS and CDR2 YYNGEE. The CDR3, as DNA: TGTGCCAGCAGCGTCGAGGCGGGGGGCCGAGAGACCCAGTACTTC. Translation gives CASSVEAGGRETQYF.

This chain uses TRBV28 with TRBJ1-1, with D maybe TRBD1 (5 bases). Germline V gene lookup returns CDR1 MDHEN and CDR2 SYDVKM. Trimming took 2 bases from V and 6 from J, leaving 19 bases between them. The CDR3 totals 16 residues. Written as DNA, the CDR3 is TGTGCCAGCAGTTTAGCGGCACCCGGGGGTTTGGCTGAAGCTTTCTTT. Protein product: CASSLAAPGGLAEAFF.

V is TRBV2 and J is TRBJ2-6, with 10 bases lining up with TRBD1. Germline CDR1 is SNHLY and CDR2 is FYNNEI. The V and J ends lost 7 bases and 0 bases, in that order; junction bases with no gene match: 3. There are 16 residues in the CDR3. The CDR3 DNA reads TGTGCCAGCAAGGGGACAGGGGACTCTGGGGCCAACGTCCTGACTTTC. Translating gives CASKGTGDSGANVLTF.

V is TRBV6-1 and J is TRBJ1-5, with D tentatively TRBD1 (5 bases). From germline, CDR1 is MNHNS and CDR2 SASEGT. V was clipped by 2 bases and J by 11 bases, with 22 bases between them. The CDR3 consists of 16 residues. CDR3 sequence reads: CASSEYRDSLKGSQHF. In DNA form, the CDR3 reads TGTGCCAGCAGTGAATATCGTGACAGCCTGAAAGGGTCCCAGCATTTT.

The chain couples TRBV10-3 to TRBJ1-2, with a weak D call TRBD1 (5 bases). This CDR3 comprises 14 residues. V was shortened by 4 bases and J by 8 bases, with 17 bases between the two germline ends. From germline, CDR1 is ENHRY and CDR2 SYGVKD. The CDR3 is CAISVQVGLLGYTF. CDR3 DNA: TGTGCCATCAGTGTACAGGTCGGTCTCTTGGGCTACACCTTC.

The chain recombines TRBV6-2 or TRBV6-3 with TRBJ2-4, with D perhaps matching TRBD2 (6 bases). CDR3 length: 16 residues. The germline CDR1 and CDR2 sequences are MNHEY and SVGEGT. Trimming pared 2 bases from V and 2 bases from J, leaving 13 bases between. The CDR3 bases are TGTGCCAGCAGTTACCTAGGGAGGAGTTCCAAAAACATTCAGTACTTC. It specifies CASSYLGRSSKNIQYF.

This chain connects TRBV3-1 (or the pseudogene TRBV3-2) to TRBJ2-2; 9 nucleotides line up with TRBD2. In germline, CDR1 is LGHDT, CDR2 YNNKEL (reference sequence). The ends lost 4 bases at V and 3 bases at J; junction bases unmatched: 6. The CDR3 length is 16 residues. CDR3 sequence reads: CASSPRAGGHTGELFF. The DNA for the CDR3 is TGTGCCAGCAGCCCCCGAGCGGGGGGTCACACCGGGGAGCTGTTTTTT.